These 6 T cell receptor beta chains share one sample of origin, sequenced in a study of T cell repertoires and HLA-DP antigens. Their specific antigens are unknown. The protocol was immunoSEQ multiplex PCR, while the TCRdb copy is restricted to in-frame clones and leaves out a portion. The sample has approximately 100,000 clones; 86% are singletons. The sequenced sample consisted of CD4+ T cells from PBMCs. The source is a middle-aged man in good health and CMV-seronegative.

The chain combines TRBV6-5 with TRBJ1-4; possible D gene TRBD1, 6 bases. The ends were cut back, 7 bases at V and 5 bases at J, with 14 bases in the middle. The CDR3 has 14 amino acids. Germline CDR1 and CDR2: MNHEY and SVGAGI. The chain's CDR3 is CASKTGNANEKLFF. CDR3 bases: TGTGCCAGCAAAACAGGGAACGCCAATGAAAAACTGTTTTTT.

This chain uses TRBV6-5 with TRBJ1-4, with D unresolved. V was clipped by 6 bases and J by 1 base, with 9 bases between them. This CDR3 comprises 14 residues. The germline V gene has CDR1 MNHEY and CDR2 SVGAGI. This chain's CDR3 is CASSPRRTNEKLFF. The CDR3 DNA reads TGTGCCAGCAGCCCACGTAGAACTAATGAAAAACTGTTTTTT.

The CDR3 loop reads CATRGQMNTEAFF. The CDR3 coding sequence is TGTGCCACCAGGGGGCAAATGAACACTGAAGCTTTCTTT. The chain links TRBV15 to TRBJ1-1; perhaps TRBD1 as D (5 bases). There are 13 residues in the CDR3. Germline CDR1 LNHNV, CDR2 YYDKDF (reference sequence). Trimming took off 6 bases at V and 0 bases at J, with 8 bases between the two ends.

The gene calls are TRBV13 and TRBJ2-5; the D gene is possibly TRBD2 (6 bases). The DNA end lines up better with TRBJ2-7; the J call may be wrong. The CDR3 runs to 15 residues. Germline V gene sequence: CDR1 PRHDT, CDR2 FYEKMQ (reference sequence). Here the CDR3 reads CASSLGGGVSYEQYF. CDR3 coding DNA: TGTGCCAGCAGCTTAGGGGGGGGAGTATCCTACGAGCAGTACTTC.

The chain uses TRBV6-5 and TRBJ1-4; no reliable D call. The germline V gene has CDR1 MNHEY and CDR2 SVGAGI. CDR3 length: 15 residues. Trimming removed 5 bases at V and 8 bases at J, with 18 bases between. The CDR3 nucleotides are TGTGCCAGCAGTACCCGTGTAAAGTCGAACGAAAAACTGTTTTTT. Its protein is CASSTRVKSNEKLFF.

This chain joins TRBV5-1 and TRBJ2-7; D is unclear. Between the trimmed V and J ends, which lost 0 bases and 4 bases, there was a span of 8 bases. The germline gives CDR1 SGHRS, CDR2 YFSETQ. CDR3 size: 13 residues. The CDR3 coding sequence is TGCGCCAGCAGCTTGGGGTCCAAATACGAGCAGTACTTC. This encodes CASSLGSKYEQYF.